This T cell receptor beta chain was recorded in a study of identifying expanded T cells in peripheral blood. Method: immunoSEQ multiplex PCR; TCRdb's copy keeps in-frame clones and lacks some. The sample has some 95,000 clones, around 86% seen once. The CDR3 totals 15 residues. The V gene's germline CDR1 is LNHNV and CDR2 YYDKDF (reference sequence). Trimming took off 5 bases at V and 5 bases at J, with 17 bases between the two ends. The genes are TRBV15 and TRBJ2-3; D unclear. The sequencing sample was made of blood. The receptor was isolated from a person aged 18 to 75 in good health. In nucleotides, the CDR3 is TGTGCCACCAGCTCGACGCCGGGTCCGAGAGATACGCAGTATTTT. Residues: CATSSTPGPRDTQYF.